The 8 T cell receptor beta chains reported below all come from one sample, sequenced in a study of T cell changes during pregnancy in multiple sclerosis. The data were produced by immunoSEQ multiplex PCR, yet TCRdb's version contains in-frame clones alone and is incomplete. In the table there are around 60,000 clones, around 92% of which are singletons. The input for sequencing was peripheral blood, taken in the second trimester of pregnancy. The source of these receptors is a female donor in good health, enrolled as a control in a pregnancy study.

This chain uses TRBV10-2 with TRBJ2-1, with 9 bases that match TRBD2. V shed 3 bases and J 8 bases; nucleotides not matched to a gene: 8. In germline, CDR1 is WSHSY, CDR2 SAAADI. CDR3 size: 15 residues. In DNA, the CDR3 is TGCGCCAGCAGTGATAGGAGCGGGGGGTATTATGAGCAGTTCTTC. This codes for CASSDRSGGYYEQFF.

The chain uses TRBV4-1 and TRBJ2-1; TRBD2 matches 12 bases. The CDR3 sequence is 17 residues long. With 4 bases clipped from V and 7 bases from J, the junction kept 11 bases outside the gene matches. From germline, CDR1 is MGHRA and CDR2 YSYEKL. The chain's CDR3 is CASSPGLAGTLGNEQFF. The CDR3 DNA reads TGCGCCAGCAGCCCTGGACTAGCGGGGACTCTAGGGAATGAGCAGTTCTTC.

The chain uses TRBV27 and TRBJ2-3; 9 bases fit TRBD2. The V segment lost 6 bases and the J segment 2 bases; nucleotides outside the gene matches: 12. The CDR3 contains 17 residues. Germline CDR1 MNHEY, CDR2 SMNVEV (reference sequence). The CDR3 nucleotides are TGTGCCAGCAGCCTCACCGCGACTAGCGGATTCACAGATACGCAGTATTTT. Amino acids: CASSLTATSGFTDTQYF.

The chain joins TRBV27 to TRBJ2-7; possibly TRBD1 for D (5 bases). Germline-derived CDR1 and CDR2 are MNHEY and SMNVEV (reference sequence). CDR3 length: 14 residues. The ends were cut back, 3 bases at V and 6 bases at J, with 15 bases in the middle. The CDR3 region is CASSLDTGSREQYF. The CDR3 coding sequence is TGTGCCAGCAGTTTGGACACAGGTTCGCGCGAGCAGTACTTC.

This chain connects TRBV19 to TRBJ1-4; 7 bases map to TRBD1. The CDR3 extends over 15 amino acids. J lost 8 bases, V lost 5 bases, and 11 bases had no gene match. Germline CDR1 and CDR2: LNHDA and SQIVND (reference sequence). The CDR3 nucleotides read TGTGCCAGTAGTCCCGACAGGGATTCTTTAGAAAAACTGTTTTTT. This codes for CASSPDRDSLEKLFF.

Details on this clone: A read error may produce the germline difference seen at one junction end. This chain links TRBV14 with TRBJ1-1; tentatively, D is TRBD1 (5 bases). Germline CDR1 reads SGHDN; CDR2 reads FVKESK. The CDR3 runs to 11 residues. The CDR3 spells CASSLQDTQVF. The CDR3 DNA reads TGTGCCAGCAGCCTCCAGGACACCCAAGTGTTT. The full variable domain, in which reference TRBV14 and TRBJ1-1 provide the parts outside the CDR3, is EAGVTQFPSHSVIEKGQTVTLRCDPISGHDNLYWYRRVMGKEIKFLLHFVKESKQDESGMPNNRFLAERTGGTYSTLKVQPAELEDSGVYFCASSLQDTQVFGQGTRLTVV.

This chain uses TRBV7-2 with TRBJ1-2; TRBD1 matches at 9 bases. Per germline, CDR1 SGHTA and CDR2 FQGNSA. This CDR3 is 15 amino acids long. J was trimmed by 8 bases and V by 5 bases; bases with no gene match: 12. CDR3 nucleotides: TGTGCCAGCAGCCCACGGGGGACAGGGTTCGTCGGCTACACCTTC. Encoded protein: CASSPRGTGFVGYTF.

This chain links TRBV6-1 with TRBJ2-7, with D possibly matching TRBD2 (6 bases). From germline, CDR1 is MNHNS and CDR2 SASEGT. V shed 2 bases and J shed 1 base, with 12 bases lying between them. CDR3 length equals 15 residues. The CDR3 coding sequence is TGTGCCAGCAGTGAATTGGATCGGGGGTCCTACGAGCAGTACTTC. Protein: CASSELDRGSYEQYF.